Detailed here is one TCR beta chain. Its antigen is unknown. Within one base of it there is no much larger clone, and no base qualities were kept. The library came from the immunoSEQ multiplex PCR assay. TCRdb provides this immuneACCESS table in a form limited to in-frame rearrangements. Some clones are lacking; in checked studies, under half of them reflect an unresolved V gene, and why the rest are absent is not known. This sample comprises about 160,000 clones, approximately 93% of them detected only once. Roughly 5.5% of the sample lies in the top ten. The sample is drawn from a study of control samples from healthy donors and cancer patients (dated by TCRdb to the early 2020s). Via the germline V gene, CDR1 is SGHTS and CDR2 YDEGEE. From the cysteine through the phenylalanine, the CDR3 covers 12 amino acids. Of the read, only the CDR3 DNA is kept; its 36 bases are in frame from base 1. A distance of 8 bases separates the germline ends of V and J, which lose 4 bases and 4 bases respectively.

In this chain, TRBV5-8 is recombined with TRBJ1-1, with TRBD1 tentatively as D gene (5 bases match). Sequenced material: blood. This TCR came from a young man in good health. The CDR3 here reads CASSRRGTEAFF. The sequenced DNA: TGTGCCAGCAGCCGGAGGGGCACTGAAGCTTTCTTT.